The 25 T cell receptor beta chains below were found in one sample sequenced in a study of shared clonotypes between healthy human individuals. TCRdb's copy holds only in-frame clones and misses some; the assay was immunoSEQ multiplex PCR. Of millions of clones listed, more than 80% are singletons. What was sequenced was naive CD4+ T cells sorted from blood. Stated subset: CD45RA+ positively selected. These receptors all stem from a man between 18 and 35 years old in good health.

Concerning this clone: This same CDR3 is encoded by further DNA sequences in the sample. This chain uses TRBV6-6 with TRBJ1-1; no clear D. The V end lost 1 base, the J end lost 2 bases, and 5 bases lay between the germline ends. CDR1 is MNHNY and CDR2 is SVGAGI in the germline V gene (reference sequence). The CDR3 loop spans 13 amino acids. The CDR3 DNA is TGTGCCAGCAGTTACTTAGAAAACACTGAAGCTTTCTTT. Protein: CASSYLENTEAFF.

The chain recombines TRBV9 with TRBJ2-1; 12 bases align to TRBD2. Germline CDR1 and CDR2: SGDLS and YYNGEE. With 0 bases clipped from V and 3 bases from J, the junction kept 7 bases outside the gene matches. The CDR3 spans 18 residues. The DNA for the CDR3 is TGTGCCAGCAGCGTAGCTGGTACTAGCGGGGGGCACTACAATGAGCAGTTCTTC. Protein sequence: CASSVAGTSGGHYNEQFF. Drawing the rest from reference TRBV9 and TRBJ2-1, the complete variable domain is DSGVTQTPKHLITATGQRVTLRCSPRSGDLSVYWYQQSLDQGLQFLIQYYNGEERAKGNILERFSAQQFPDLHSELNLSSLELGDSALYFCASSVAGTSGGHYNEQFFGPGTRLTVL.

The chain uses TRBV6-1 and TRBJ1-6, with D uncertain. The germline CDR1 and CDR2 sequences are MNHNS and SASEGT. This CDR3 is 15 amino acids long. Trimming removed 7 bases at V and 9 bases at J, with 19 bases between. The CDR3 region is CASTKNGIFGSPLHF. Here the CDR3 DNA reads TGTGCCAGCACCAAGAACGGGATTTTTGGTTCACCCCTCCACTTT.

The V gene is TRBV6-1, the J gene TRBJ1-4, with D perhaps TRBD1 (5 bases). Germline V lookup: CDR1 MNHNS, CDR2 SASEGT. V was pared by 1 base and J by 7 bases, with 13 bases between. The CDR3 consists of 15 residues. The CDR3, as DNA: TGTGCCAGCAGTGAAGAGGGCACGGGGGTTGAAAAACTGTTTTTT. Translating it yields CASSEEGTGVEKLFF.

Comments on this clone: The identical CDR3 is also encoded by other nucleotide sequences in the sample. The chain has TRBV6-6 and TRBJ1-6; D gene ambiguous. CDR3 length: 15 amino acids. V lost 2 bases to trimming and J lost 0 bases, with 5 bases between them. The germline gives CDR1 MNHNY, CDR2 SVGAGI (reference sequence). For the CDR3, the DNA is TGTGCCAGCAGTTACGGTGGCTCCTATAATTCACCCCTCCACTTT. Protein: CASSYGGSYNSPLHF.

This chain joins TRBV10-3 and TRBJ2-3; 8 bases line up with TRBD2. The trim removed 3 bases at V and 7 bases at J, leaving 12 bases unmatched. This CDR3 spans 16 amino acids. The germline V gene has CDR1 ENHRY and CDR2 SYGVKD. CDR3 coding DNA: TGTGCCATCAGTGAAGGGAGCGGGAGATTGAAAAATACGCAGTATTTT. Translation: CAISEGSGRLKNTQYF.

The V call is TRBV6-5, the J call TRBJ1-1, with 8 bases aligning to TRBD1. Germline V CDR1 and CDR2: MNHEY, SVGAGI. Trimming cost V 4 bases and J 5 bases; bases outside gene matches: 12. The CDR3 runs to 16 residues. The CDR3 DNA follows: TGTGCCAGCAGTTCGATCGGACAGGGTCGAAGGACTGAAGCTTTCTTT. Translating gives CASSSIGQGRRTEAFF.

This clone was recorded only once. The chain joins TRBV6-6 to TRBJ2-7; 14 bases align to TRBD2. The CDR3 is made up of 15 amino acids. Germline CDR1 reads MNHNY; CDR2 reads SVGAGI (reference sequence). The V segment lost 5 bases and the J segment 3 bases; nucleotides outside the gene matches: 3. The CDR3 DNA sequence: TGTGCCAGCAGTAGGACTAGCGGGGGGAGCTACGAGCAGTACTTC. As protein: CASSRTSGGSYEQYF.

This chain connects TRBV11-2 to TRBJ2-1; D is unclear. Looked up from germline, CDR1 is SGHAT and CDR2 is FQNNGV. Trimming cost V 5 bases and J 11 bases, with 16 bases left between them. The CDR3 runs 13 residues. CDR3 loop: CASSPQMGIQQFF. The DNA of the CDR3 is TGTGCCAGCAGCCCGCAGATGGGGATTCAGCAGTTCTTC. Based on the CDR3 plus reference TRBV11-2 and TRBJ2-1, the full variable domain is EAGVAQSPRYKIIEKRQSVAFWCNPISGHATLYWYQQILGQGPKLLIQFQNNGVVDDSQLPKDRFSAERLKGVDSTLKIQPAKLEDSAVYLCASSPQMGIQQFFGPGTRLTVL.

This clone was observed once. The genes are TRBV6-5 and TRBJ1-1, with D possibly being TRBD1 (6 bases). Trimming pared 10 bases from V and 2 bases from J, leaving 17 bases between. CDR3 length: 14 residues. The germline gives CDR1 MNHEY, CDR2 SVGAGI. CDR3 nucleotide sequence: TGTGCCACCCAAATTTCGACAGGTAACACTGAAGCTTTCTTT. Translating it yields CATQISTGNTEAFF.

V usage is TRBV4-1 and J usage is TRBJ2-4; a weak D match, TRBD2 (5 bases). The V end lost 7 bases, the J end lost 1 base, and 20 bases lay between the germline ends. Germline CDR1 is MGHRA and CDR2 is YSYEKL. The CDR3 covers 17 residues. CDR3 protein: CASTPSEGKTAKNIQYF. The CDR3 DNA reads TGCGCCAGCACCCCCAGCGAGGGTAAGACGGCCAAAAACATTCAGTACTTC.

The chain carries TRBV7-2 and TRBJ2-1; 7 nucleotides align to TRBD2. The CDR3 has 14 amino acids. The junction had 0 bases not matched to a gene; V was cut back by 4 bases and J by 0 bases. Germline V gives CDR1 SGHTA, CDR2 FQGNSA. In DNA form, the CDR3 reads TGTGCCAGCAGCTGGACTAGCTCCTACAATGAGCAGTTCTTC. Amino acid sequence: CASSWTSSYNEQFF. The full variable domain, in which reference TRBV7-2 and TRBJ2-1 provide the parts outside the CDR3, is GAGVSQSPSNKVTEKGKDVELRCDPISGHTALYWYRQSLGQGLEFLIYFQGNSAPDKSGLPSDRFSAERTGGSVSTLTIQRTQQEDSAVYLCASSWTSSYNEQFFGPGTRLTVL.

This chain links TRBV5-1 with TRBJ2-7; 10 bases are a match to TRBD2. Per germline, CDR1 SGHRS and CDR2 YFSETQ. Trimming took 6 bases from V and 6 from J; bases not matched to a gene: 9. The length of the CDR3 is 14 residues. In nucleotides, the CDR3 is TGCGCCAGCAAAACTAGCGGGGACCTAGGCGAGCAGTACTTC. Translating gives CASKTSGDLGEQYF.

CDR3 coding DNA: TGTGCCAGCAGCTGGTCAGGGGGCAAACTGTTTTTT. It yields the protein CASSWSGGKLFF. The chain employs TRBV6-5 and TRBJ1-4; TRBD1 agrees at 8 bases. This CDR3 has 12 amino acids. The junction had 5 bases not matched to a gene; V was cut back by 6 bases and J by 11 bases. Per germline, CDR1 MNHEY and CDR2 SVGAGI.

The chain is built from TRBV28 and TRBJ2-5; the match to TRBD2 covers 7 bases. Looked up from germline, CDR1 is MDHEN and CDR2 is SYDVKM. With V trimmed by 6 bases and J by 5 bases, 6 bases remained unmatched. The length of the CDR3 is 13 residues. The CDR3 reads CASSPAGVETQYF. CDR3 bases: TGTGCCAGCAGCCCCGCGGGGGTTGAGACCCAGTACTTC.

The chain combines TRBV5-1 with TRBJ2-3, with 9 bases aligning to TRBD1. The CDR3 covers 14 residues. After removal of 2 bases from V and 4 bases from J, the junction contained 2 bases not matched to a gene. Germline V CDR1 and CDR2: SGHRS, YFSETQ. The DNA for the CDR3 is TGCGCCAGCAGCTTCACAGGGGGCGCAGATACGCAGTATTTT. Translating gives CASSFTGGADTQYF.

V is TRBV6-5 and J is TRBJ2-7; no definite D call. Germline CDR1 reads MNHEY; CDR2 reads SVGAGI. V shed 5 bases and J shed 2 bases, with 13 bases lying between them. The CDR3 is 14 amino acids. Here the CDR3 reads CASSIYGPAYEQYF. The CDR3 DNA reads TGTGCCAGCAGTATTTACGGGCCCGCCTACGAGCAGTACTTC.

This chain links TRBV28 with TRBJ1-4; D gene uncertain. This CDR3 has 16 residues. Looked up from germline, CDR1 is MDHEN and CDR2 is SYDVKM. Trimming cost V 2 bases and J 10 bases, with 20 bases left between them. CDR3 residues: CASSLILGGELGKLFF. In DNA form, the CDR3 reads TGTGCCAGCAGTTTAATACTAGGCGGGGAGCTAGGAAAACTGTTTTTT.

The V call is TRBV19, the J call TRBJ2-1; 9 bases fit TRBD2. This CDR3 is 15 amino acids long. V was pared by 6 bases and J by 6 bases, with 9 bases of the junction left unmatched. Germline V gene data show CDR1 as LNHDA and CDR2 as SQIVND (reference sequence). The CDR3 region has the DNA TGTGCCAGTAGCCGACTAGCGGTTCCCTCCAATGAGCAGTTCTTC. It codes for CASSRLAVPSNEQFF.

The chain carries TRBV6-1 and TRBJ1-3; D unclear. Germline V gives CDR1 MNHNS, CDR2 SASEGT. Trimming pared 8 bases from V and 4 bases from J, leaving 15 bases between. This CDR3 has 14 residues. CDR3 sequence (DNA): TGTGCCAGCTGCGAGCAGTCCCTCGGAAACACCATATATTTT. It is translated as CASCEQSLGNTIYF.

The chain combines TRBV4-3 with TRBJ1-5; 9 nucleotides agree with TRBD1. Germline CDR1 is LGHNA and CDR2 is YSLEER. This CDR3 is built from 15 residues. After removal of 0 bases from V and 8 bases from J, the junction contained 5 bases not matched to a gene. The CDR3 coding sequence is TGCGCCAGCAGCCAAGATATCAGGACAGGGGAGCCCCAGCATTTT. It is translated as CASSQDIRTGEPQHF.

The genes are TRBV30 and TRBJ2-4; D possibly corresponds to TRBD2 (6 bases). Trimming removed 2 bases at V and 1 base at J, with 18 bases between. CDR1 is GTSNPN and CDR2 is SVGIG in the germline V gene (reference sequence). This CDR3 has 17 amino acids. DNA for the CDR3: TGTGCCTGGAGTAGGAGGGAGGCGGTCTCGGCCAAAAACATTCAGTACTTC. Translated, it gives CAWSRREAVSAKNIQYF.

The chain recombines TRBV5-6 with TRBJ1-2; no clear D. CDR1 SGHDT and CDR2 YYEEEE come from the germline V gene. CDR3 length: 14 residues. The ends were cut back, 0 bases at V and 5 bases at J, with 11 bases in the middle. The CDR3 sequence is CASSLGPTSYGYTF. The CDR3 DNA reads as TGTGCCAGCAGCTTGGGACCGACAAGTTATGGCTACACCTTC.

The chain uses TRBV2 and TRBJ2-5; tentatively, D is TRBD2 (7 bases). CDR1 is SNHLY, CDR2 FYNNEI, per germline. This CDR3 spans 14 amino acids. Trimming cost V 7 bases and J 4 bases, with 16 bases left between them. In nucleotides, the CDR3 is TGTGCCAGCAAGGGGGGGAAGTCAGGAGAGACCCAGTACTTC. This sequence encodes CASKGGKSGETQYF.

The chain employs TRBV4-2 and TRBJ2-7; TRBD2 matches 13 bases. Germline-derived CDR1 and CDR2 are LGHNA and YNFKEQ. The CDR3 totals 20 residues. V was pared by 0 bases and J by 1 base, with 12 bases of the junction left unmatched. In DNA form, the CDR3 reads TGTGCCAGCAGCCAAGATACCAAGACTAGCGGGGGGACCTATTCCTACGAGCAGTACTTC. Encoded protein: CASSQDTKTSGGTYSYEQYF.